The 29 T cell receptor beta chains listed next were all sequenced from one sample in a study of Tregs in tolerant kidney transplant recipients. The repertoire was sequenced with immunoSEQ multiplex PCR; TCRdb's copy has only in-frame clones and lacks some. Found here are over 60,000 clones, roughly 89% of them singletons; the top ten hold about 4%. The sequencing input was CD4+ T cells from blood. Receptors were obtained from a human donor in good health.

The chain combines TRBV11-1 with TRBJ2-7; no clear D gene. Germline V gene lookup returns CDR1 SGHAT and CDR2 FQDESV (reference sequence). This CDR3 is built from 12 residues. The V gene lost 1 base and the J gene lost 0 bases, with 1 base spanning the gap. In DNA form, the CDR3 reads TGTGCCAGCAGCTTAGTCTCCTACGAGCAGTACTTC. Its translation is CASSLVSYEQYF. Together with reference TRBV11-1 and TRBJ2-7, the CDR3 gives the full variable domain: EAEVAQSPRYKITEKSQAVAFWCDPISGHATLYWYRQILGQGPELLVQFQDESVVDDSQLPKDRFSAERLKGVDSTLKIQPAELGDSAMYLCASSLVSYEQYFGPGTRLTVT.

DNA of the CDR3: TGTGCCAGCAGTTTCCCTGACTCCACGAACACCGGGGAGCTGTTTTTT. Its translation: CASSFPDSTNTGELFF. The V call is TRBV6-5, the J call TRBJ2-2; D gene uncertain. The CDR3 consists of 16 residues. The V and J ends lost 4 bases and 0 bases respectively, with 12 bases between them. Germline V lookup: CDR1 MNHEY, CDR2 SVGAGI.

DNA of the CDR3: TGTGCCAGCAGCCCCGCGCGGACAGGGGGCGGCTACACCTTC. Its translation is CASSPARTGGGYTF. The chain recombines TRBV7-9 with TRBJ1-2, with 11 bases aligning to TRBD1. This CDR3 has 14 residues. Trimming took 5 bases from V and 8 from J; bases not matched to a gene: 7. In germline, CDR1 is SEHNR, CDR2 FQNEAQ (reference sequence).

This chain joins TRBV19 and TRBJ2-5; 7 bases agree with TRBD2. The CDR3 loop spans 15 amino acids. CDR1 and CDR2 from the germline V gene are LNHDA and SQIVND (reference sequence). After removal of 3 bases from V and 0 bases from J, the junction contained 4 bases not matched to a gene. CDR3 loop: CASSILLADQETQYF. The CDR3 nucleotides are TGTGCCAGTAGTATCCTTCTAGCGGACCAAGAGACCCAGTACTTC.

The CDR3 sequence is CASSLIQGRGSTEAFF. The CDR3 DNA follows: TGTGCCAGCAGCTTAATCCAGGGACGGGGAAGCACTGAAGCTTTCTTT. This rearrangement joins TRBV7-2 to TRBJ1-1, with D perhaps TRBD1 (5 bases). The V and J ends lost 2 bases and 4 bases respectively, with 17 bases between them. Germline V gene data show CDR1 as SGHTA and CDR2 as FQGNSA. The CDR3 covers 16 residues.

This clone was picked up one time. This chain links TRBV19 with TRBJ2-1, with D possibly matching TRBD2 (5 bases). Germline CDR1 and CDR2: LNHDA and SQIVND (reference sequence). The CDR3 totals 20 residues. V lost 3 bases and J lost 10, with 34 bases in between. In DNA, the CDR3 is TGTGCCAGTAGTATGGAGGCGGCTTGGGCTAATCGCCAATTACGCCGCGAGCAGTTCTTC. Protein product: CASSMEAAWANRQLRREQFF.

This clone was detected only a few times. V is TRBV5-1 and J is TRBJ1-2; no reliable D call. The CDR3 is 18 residues long. In germline, CDR1 is SGHRS, CDR2 YFSETQ. Trimming took off 4 bases at V and 1 base at J, with 23 bases between the two ends. The CDR3 protein is CASSLEVRSGQNNYGYTF. Here the CDR3 DNA reads TGCGCCAGCAGCCTCGAGGTGAGATCGGGCCAGAATAACTATGGCTACACCTTC.

The chain links TRBV5-6 to TRBJ2-1; TRBD2 agrees at 8 bases. With V trimmed by 4 bases and J by 10 bases, 16 bases remained unmatched. CDR3 length: 16 amino acids. Germline loops: CDR1 SGHDT, CDR2 YYEEEE. The CDR3 reads CASSPLNSWTSFEQFF. The CDR3 DNA sequence: TGTGCCAGCAGCCCTTTAAATTCTTGGACTAGCTTCGAGCAGTTCTTC.

This clone has a single count. The V call is TRBV5-1, the J call TRBJ2-5; the D gene could be TRBD1 or TRBD2 (6 bases each). V dropped 2 bases and J dropped 4 bases, with 15 bases sitting between them. This CDR3 is 15 amino acids long. Germline CDR1 SGHRS, CDR2 YFSETQ. The CDR3 DNA is TGCGCCAGCAGCTTAACGGGGGCAGCTCTAGAGACCCAGTACTTC. As protein: CASSLTGAALETQYF.

Only a few counts were recorded for this clone. The chain couples TRBV5-4 to TRBJ1-1; tentatively, D is TRBD1 (5 bases). CDR3 length: 13 amino acids. CDR1 and CDR2 from the germline V gene are SGHNT and YYREEE (reference sequence). V lost 4 bases, J lost 7 bases, and 14 bases lay in between. CDR3 nucleotides: TGTGCCAGCAGCGTTGAGGGGTTGGGTGAAGCTTTCTTT. This translates into CASSVEGLGEAFF.

J is TRBJ1-2 and V is TRBV6-5; D may be TRBD1 (5 bases). The CDR3 sequence is 13 residues long. Trimming cost V 3 bases and J 1 base, with 6 bases left between them. Germline assignment: CDR1 MNHEY and CDR2 SVGAGI. Here the CDR3 reads CASSYGHNYGYTF. The CDR3 nucleotides are TGTGCCAGCAGTTATGGACATAACTATGGCTACACCTTC.

V is TRBV6-1 and J is TRBJ1-5, with no clear D. V was cut by 3 bases and J by 9 bases, with 21 bases left in between. The CDR3 is 16 residues long. Germline V gene sequence: CDR1 MNHNS, CDR2 SASEGT. CDR3 sequence (DNA): TGTGCCAGCAGTGATGCGGTAGCTACCCTCCCCCGGCCCCAGCATTTT. Its protein is CASSDAVATLPRPQHF.

The chain joins TRBV10-3 to TRBJ1-3; tentatively, D is TRBD1 (5 bases). Germline-derived CDR1 and CDR2 are ENHRY and SYGVKD. The CDR3 has 15 residues. Trimming stripped 4 bases from V and 1 base from J, with 11 bases between. CDR3 sequence (DNA): TGTGCCATCAGTGCTGGCCAGGGTTCTGGAAACACCATATATTTT. Translating it yields CAISAGQGSGNTIYF.

The V gene is TRBV6-1, the J gene TRBJ2-6; D is ambiguous. The CDR3 totals 13 residues. Germline values: CDR1 MNHNS, CDR2 SASEGT. Trimming cost V 9 bases and J 2 bases, with 8 bases left between them. CDR3 in amino acids: CASQKPGANVLTF. The CDR3 DNA follows: TGTGCCAGTCAGAAGCCTGGGGCCAACGTCCTGACTTTC.

V gene TRBV27 combines with J gene TRBJ2-5, with 8 bases lining up with TRBD1. V dropped 0 bases and J dropped 5; count of bases not matched to a gene: 8. The CDR3 contains 16 residues. Germline CDR1 reads MNHEY; CDR2 reads SMNVEV (reference sequence). The chain's CDR3 is CASSLSGTGKRETQYF. For the CDR3, the DNA is TGTGCCAGCAGTTTATCCGGGACAGGCAAAAGGGAGACCCAGTACTTC.

This chain connects TRBV7-2 to TRBJ2-2; no clear D. There are 13 residues in the CDR3. Germline V gives CDR1 SGHTA, CDR2 FQGNSA. V lost 4 bases and J lost 6, with 9 bases in between. CDR3 residues: CASSSLWAGELFF. The CDR3 region has the DNA TGTGCCAGCAGCTCCCTATGGGCCGGGGAGCTGTTTTTT.

This clone occurred once. The V and J genes are TRBV5-1 and TRBJ2-1; possibly TRBD1 for D (6 bases). V gave up 4 bases and J gave up 1 base, with 21 bases separating them. CDR1 and CDR2 (germline): SGHRS, YFSETQ. The CDR3 sequence is 18 residues long. The CDR3 nucleotides are TGCGCCAGCAGCCGAGAAATGATGACCGGGACATCCTACAATGAGCAGTTCTTC. As protein: CASSREMMTGTSYNEQFF.

The rearrangement links TRBV4-3 to TRBJ2-1; D remains unclear. There are 13 residues in the CDR3. V lost 0 bases and J 9 bases, leaving 9 bases between the germline ends. Germline V gene sequence: CDR1 LGHNA, CDR2 YSLEER. CDR3 coding DNA: TGCGCCAGCAGCCAAGAGGCCCCTAGTGAGCAGTTCTTC. The encoded protein is CASSQEAPSEQFF.

The chain carries TRBV18 and TRBJ1-3, with D perhaps matching TRBD1 (6 bases). This CDR3 has 16 residues. V lost 0 bases and J lost 4, with 13 bases in between. Germline V gene sequence: CDR1 KGHSH, CDR2 LQKENI. The CDR3 protein is CASSPPAPTGGNTIYF. DNA for the CDR3: TGTGCCAGCTCACCACCGGCGCCAACAGGGGGAAACACCATATATTTT. The full variable domain, completed using reference TRBV18 and TRBJ1-3, is NAGVMQNPRHLVRRRGQEARLRCSPMKGHSHVYWYRQLPEEGLKFMVYLQKENIIDESGMPKERFSAEFPKEGPSILRIQQVVRGDSAAYFCASSPPAPTGGNTIYFGEGSWLTVV.

The J gene is TRBJ1-5, the V gene TRBV19; the match to TRBD1 covers 7 bases. Trimming took 6 bases from V and 4 from J; bases not matched to a gene: 3. CDR1 and CDR2 from the germline V gene are LNHDA and SQIVND (reference sequence). The CDR3 runs to 13 residues. The CDR3 coding sequence is TGTGCCAGTAGGGGACAGCTTAATCAGCCCCAGCATTTT. Its translation: CASRGQLNQPQHF.

The V call is TRBV7-8, the J call TRBJ2-1, with D maybe TRBD2 (5 bases). V was shortened by 5 bases and J by 9 bases, with 14 bases between the two germline ends. The CDR3 extends over 13 amino acids. Germline CDR1 reads SGHVS; CDR2 reads FQNEAQ. The CDR3 loop reads CASSLRSRGEQFF. CDR3 coding DNA: TGTGCCAGCAGCCTACGTTCCCGGGGTGAGCAGTTCTTC.

This clone came up once. The rearrangement uses TRBV29-1 and TRBJ2-3; D is perhaps TRBD1 or TRBD2 (6 bases each). Germline lookup yields CDR1 SQVTM and CDR2 ANQGSEA. Trimming took off 7 bases at V and 8 bases at J, with 13 bases between the two ends. The CDR3 totals 11 residues. DNA for the CDR3: TGCAGCGGAGCACAGGGAGGTACGCAGTATTTT. Encoded protein: CSGAQGGTQYF.

V and J are TRBV11-3 and TRBJ2-2, with 9 bases identical to TRBD1. V was clipped by 7 bases and J by 0 bases; unmatched bases: 12. The CDR3 covers 18 residues. The germline gives CDR1 SGHNT, CDR2 YENEEA. For the CDR3, the DNA is TGTGCCAGCACCTTGGGACAGGGAAGGGGTGCGAACACCGGGGAGCTGTTTTTT. Translation gives CASTLGQGRGANTGELFF.

This chain joins TRBV7-6 and TRBJ2-2; 8 positions match TRBD2. J lost 5 bases, V lost 5 bases, and 4 bases had no gene match. Germline V gene data show CDR1 as SGHVS and CDR2 as FNYEAQ. This CDR3 has 14 amino acids. The CDR3 DNA follows: TGTGCCAGCAGCCAAGCGGGAGAAACCGGGGAGCTGTTTTTT. The encoded protein is CASSQAGETGELFF.

The V gene is TRBV18, the J gene TRBJ2-6; D remains unclear. Trimming stripped 1 base from V and 4 bases from J, with 5 bases between. The CDR3 sequence is 14 residues long. Per the germline V gene, CDR1 is KGHSH and CDR2 is LQKENI. The CDR3 DNA is TGTGCCAGCTCACCACAGGCAGGGGCCAACGTCCTGACTTTC. This codes for CASSPQAGANVLTF.

CDR3 in amino acids: CASSFGQGAGSSPLHF. The CDR3 coding sequence is TGTGCCAGCAGTTTTGGGCAGGGGGCTGGCAGTTCACCCCTCCACTTT. This sequence joins TRBV27 and TRBJ1-6; 8 positions match TRBD1. The CDR3 contains 16 residues. The V and J ends lost 3 bases and 9 bases, in that order; junction bases with no gene match: 10. Germline CDR1 MNHEY, CDR2 SMNVEV (reference sequence).

The chain is built from TRBV18 and TRBJ1-3; tentative D call: TRBD1 (5 bases). V shed 8 bases and J shed 2 bases, with 10 bases lying between them. Germline V gene lookup returns CDR1 KGHSH and CDR2 LQKENI. The CDR3 is 13 amino acids. The CDR3 here is CASLQGAGNTIYF. The DNA of the CDR3 is TGTGCCAGCCTTCAGGGTGCTGGAAACACCATATATTTT.

The CDR3 DNA reads as TGTGCCAGCAGCTTAGCCCCCCCGTCACCCCTCCACTTT. Its protein is CASSLAPPSPLHF. The chain carries TRBV7-9 and TRBJ1-6, with D hard to call. CDR3 length equals 13 residues. Germline CDR1 SEHNR, CDR2 FQNEAQ (reference sequence). V was cut by 0 bases and J by 10 bases, with 7 bases left in between.

This clone was observed a few times. The chain recombines TRBV6-4 with TRBJ1-2; D may be TRBD1 (5 bases). This CDR3 contains 15 residues. Germline V gene data show CDR1 as MRHNA and CDR2 as SNTAGT. Trimming left V 3 bases short and J 6 bases short, with 17 bases between. The CDR3 is CASSEPATVGDGYTF. The CDR3 coding sequence is TGTGCCAGCAGTGAACCGGCGACAGTTGGAGATGGCTACACCTTC.